One and the same sample provided the 25 T cell receptor beta chains below, sequenced in a study of blood T cell repertoires in COVID-19. Here immunoSEQ multiplex PCR was the method, and the copy in TCRdb shows in-frame clones only, minus some. This sample has about 130,000 clones, with about 85% found just once. The material sequenced was peripheral blood. These receptors all come from a man aged 80 or over with active or convalescent COVID-19.

The chain has TRBV5-1 and TRBJ1-2, with 8 bases that match TRBD1. CDR1 is SGHRS, CDR2 YFSETQ, per germline. This CDR3 is built from 18 residues. The ends lost 2 bases at V and 0 bases at J; junction bases unmatched: 12. CDR3 sequence (DNA): TGCGCCAGCAGCTTTGGGGACAGGAGCAGCATAGCTAACTATGGCTACACCTTC. As protein: CASSFGDRSSIANYGYTF.

Written as DNA, the CDR3 is TGTGCCTGGAGTGTCAGTAACTATGGCTACACCTTC. This translates into CAWSVSNYGYTF. The rearrangement links TRBV30 to TRBJ1-2; no clear D gene. V lost 0 bases and J lost 1, with 3 bases in between. The CDR3 spans 12 residues. Germline values: CDR1 GTSNPN, CDR2 SVGIG (reference sequence). The full variable domain, with the rest looked up from reference TRBV30 and TRBJ1-2, is SQTIHQWPATLVQPVGSPLSLECTVEGTSNPNLYWYRQAAGRGLQLLFYSVGIGQISSEVPQNLSASRPQDRQFILSSKKLLLSDSGFYLCAWSVSNYGYTFGSGTRLTVV.

The chain is built from TRBV7-2 and TRBJ2-5; the D gene is possibly TRBD2 (6 bases). Germline V lookup: CDR1 SGHTA, CDR2 FQGNSA. The CDR3 is 15 residues long. Trimming took off 1 base at V and 0 bases at J, with 9 bases between the two ends. CDR3 coding DNA: TGTGCCAGCAGCTTAGGCGGACTATACCAAGAGACCCAGTACTTC. Protein: CASSLGGLYQETQYF. Full variable domain (rest looked up from reference TRBV7-2 and TRBJ2-5): GAGVSQSPSNKVTEKGKDVELRCDPISGHTALYWYRQSLGQGLEFLIYFQGNSAPDKSGLPSDRFSAERTGGSVSTLTIQRTQQEDSAVYLCASSLGGLYQETQYFGPGTRLLVL.

CDR3 DNA sequence: TGTGCCAGCTCACCACGACAGGGTTCGAGGGACACTGAAGCTTTCTTT. Translated, it gives CASSPRQGSRDTEAFF. The chain carries TRBV18 and TRBJ1-1; 7 nucleotides match TRBD1. The CDR3 runs to 16 residues. CDR1 is KGHSH and CDR2 is LQKENI in the germline V gene. Trimming at V came to 1 base and at J to 3 bases, leaving 8 bases not matched to a gene.

The genes are TRBV10-3 and TRBJ1-3, with 8 bases matching TRBD1. The length of the CDR3 is 13 residues. V shed 8 bases, J shed 4 bases, and the junction held 4 bases outside the gene matches. CDR1 is ENHRY and CDR2 is SYGVKD in the germline V gene. The CDR3 protein is CAIPGGLGNTIYF. As DNA, the CDR3 is TGTGCCATCCCAGGGGGCCTAGGAAACACCATATATTTT.

The chain employs TRBV30 and TRBJ1-3; 10 nucleotides match TRBD1. The germline gives CDR1 GTSNPN, CDR2 SVGIG (reference sequence). With V trimmed by 0 bases and J by 0 bases, 5 bases remained unmatched. This CDR3 spans 17 amino acids. The CDR3 nucleotides are TGTGCCTGGAGTGTTATGTGGACAGGGGGCTCTGGAAACACCATATATTTT. Its translation is CAWSVMWTGGSGNTIYF.

The rearrangement joins TRBV10-3 to TRBJ1-1, with TRBD1 matching 7 bases. CDR1 ENHRY and CDR2 SYGVKD come from the germline V gene. The length of the CDR3 is 14 residues. The ends lost 4 bases at V and 1 base at J; junction bases unmatched: 3. This chain's CDR3 is CAISVEGANTEAFF. The CDR3 DNA sequence: TGTGCCATCAGTGTAGAGGGGGCGAACACTGAAGCTTTCTTT.

J is TRBJ2-3 and V is TRBV5-1; D remains unclear. This CDR3 has 12 amino acids. Per the germline V gene, CDR1 is SGHRS and CDR2 is YFSETQ. V was cut by 4 bases and J by 4 bases, with 7 bases left in between. The CDR3 spells CASSPFADTQYF. The CDR3 nucleotides read TGCGCCAGCAGCCCGTTCGCAGATACGCAGTATTTT. Filled out from reference TRBV5-1 and TRBJ2-3, the complete variable domain reads KAGVTQTPRYLIKTRGQQVTLSCSPISGHRSVSWYQQTPGQGLQFLFEYFSETQRNKGNFPGRFSGRQFSNSRSEMNVSTLELGDSALYLCASSPFADTQYFGPGTRLTVL.

This chain connects TRBV10-3 to TRBJ1-1; D uncertain. The CDR3 sequence is 12 residues long. V lost 4 bases and J 1 base, leaving 4 bases between the germline ends. Germline V CDR1 and CDR2: ENHRY, SYGVKD. CDR3 amino acids: CAISARNTEAFF. For the CDR3, the DNA is TGTGCCATCAGTGCTAGGAACACTGAAGCTTTCTTT.

The rearrangement uses TRBV5-1 and TRBJ2-7; 7 bases are a match to TRBD1. This CDR3 region has 14 residues. Germline values: CDR1 SGHRS, CDR2 YFSETQ. V shed 4 bases and J 6 bases; nucleotides not matched to a gene: 10. CDR3 sequence: CASSGTVGKGEQYF. Here the CDR3 DNA reads TGCGCCAGCAGCGGGACAGTGGGCAAGGGCGAGCAGTACTTC.

The chain is built from TRBV11-2 and TRBJ2-6; maybe TRBD2 (5 bases). CDR3 length: 16 amino acids. Germline values: CDR1 SGHAT, CDR2 FQNNGV. V was clipped by 5 bases and J by 0 bases, with 11 bases between them. The CDR3 spells CASSRHRGSGANVLTF. CDR3 sequence (DNA): TGTGCCAGCAGCCGTCATCGGGGCTCTGGGGCCAACGTCCTGACTTTC. Complete variable domain (other parts from reference TRBV11-2 and TRBJ2-6): EAGVAQSPRYKIIEKRQSVAFWCNPISGHATLYWYQQILGQGPKLLIQFQNNGVVDDSQLPKDRFSAERLKGVDSTLKIQPAKLEDSAVYLCASSRHRGSGANVLTFGAGSRLTVL.

The V and J genes are TRBV6-4 and TRBJ1-3; unclear D gene. CDR3 length equals 15 residues. Germline V CDR1 and CDR2: MRHNA, SNTAGT. Trimming pared 11 bases from V and 4 bases from J, leaving 21 bases between. The CDR3 here is CAPRWSKLAGNTIYF. CDR3 sequence (DNA): TGTGCCCCCCGATGGTCCAAACTTGCAGGAAACACCATATATTTT.

About this clone itself: The junction departs from the called germline gene at one end, perhaps through a read error. The rearrangement joins TRBV6-5 to TRBJ2-1, with 11 bases identical to TRBD2. This CDR3 is 16 amino acids long. Germline CDR1 is MNHEY and CDR2 is SVGAGI. CDR3 in amino acids: CASNYGSSGGHNEQFF. The CDR3 nucleotides read TGTGCCAGCAATTACGGTTCTAGCGGGGGGCACAATGAGCAGTTCTTC.

The chain is built from TRBV6-5 and TRBJ2-2; D might be TRBD1 (5 bases). The CDR3 runs to 13 residues. Looked up from germline, CDR1 is MNHEY and CDR2 is SVGAGI. Trimming took 6 bases from V and 6 from J, leaving 11 bases between them. This chain's CDR3 is CASSHQGPGELFF. The CDR3 DNA is TGTGCCAGCAGCCACCAGGGCCCCGGGGAGCTGTTTTTT.

J is TRBJ1-2 and V is TRBV28; perhaps TRBD1 as D (5 bases). V shed 7 bases and J shed 4 bases, with 19 bases lying between them. The germline CDR1 and CDR2 sequences are MDHEN and SYDVKM. This CDR3 region has 15 residues. CDR3 protein: CASTLDTRHFYGYTF. CDR3 nucleotide sequence: TGTGCCAGCACTCTGGACACCCGACATTTCTATGGCTACACCTTC.

The V call is TRBV3-1 (or the pseudogene TRBV3-2), the J call TRBJ1-2, with 9 nucleotides matching TRBD1. Unmatched junction bases numbered 6, after V lost 0 bases and J lost 10 bases. The CDR3 extends over 14 amino acids. Looked up from germline, CDR1 is LGHDT and CDR2 is YNNKEL (reference sequence). The CDR3 reads CASSQDGDRVAYTF. CDR3 nucleotide sequence: TGTGCCAGCAGCCAAGATGGGGACAGGGTCGCCTACACCTTC.

The chain combines TRBV7-3 with TRBJ1-2; TRBD1 aligns across 7 bases. This CDR3 is 19 amino acids long. V was pared by 5 bases and J by 5 bases, with 23 bases of the junction left unmatched. Germline-derived CDR1 and CDR2 are SGHTA and FQGTGA. DNA of the CDR3: TGTGCCAGCAGCCCCCGGGACAGTATTAGTGTCGTCGCTGGGTATGGCTACACCTTC. Translated, it gives CASSPRDSISVVAGYGYTF.

J is TRBJ1-2 and V is TRBV19; a weak D match, TRBD1 (6 bases). V was trimmed by 1 base and J by 0 bases, leaving 15 bases between them. This CDR3 has 17 residues. CDR1 and CDR2 from the germline V gene are LNHDA and SQIVND (reference sequence). The CDR3 loop is CASSIVRLDSTNYGYTF. The CDR3 DNA follows: TGTGCCAGTAGTATAGTAAGGCTGGACAGCACTAACTATGGCTACACCTTC.

This rearrangement joins TRBV18 to TRBJ1-1; no reliable D call. Trimming took off 3 bases at V and 4 bases at J, with 9 bases between the two ends. Looked up from germline, CDR1 is KGHSH and CDR2 is LQKENI. The CDR3 is 13 amino acids. CDR3 bases: TGTGCCAGCTCACCCCTGGGAGGCACTGAAGCTTTCTTT. Its translation: CASSPLGGTEAFF.

This sequence joins TRBV6-2 or TRBV6-3 and TRBJ2-3; the match to TRBD2 covers 8 bases. After removal of 4 bases from V and 1 base from J, the junction contained 7 bases not matched to a gene. Germline-derived CDR1 and CDR2 are MNHEY and SVGEGT. The CDR3 contains 16 residues. CDR3 DNA: TGTGCCAGCAGTTCTTTCCTAGCGGGCCGCACAGATACGCAGTATTTT. It codes for CASSSFLAGRTDTQYF.

The chain carries TRBV19 and TRBJ2-1; the D is unclear. Germline V CDR1 and CDR2: LNHDA, SQIVND (reference sequence). The CDR3 has 15 amino acids. Between the trimmed V and J ends, which lost 5 bases and 0 bases, there was a span of 11 bases. The CDR3 spells CASSVSLVSYNEQFF. The CDR3 DNA reads TGTGCCAGTAGTGTTAGCTTGGTCTCCTACAATGAGCAGTTCTTC. Full variable domain (missing parts from reference TRBV19 and TRBJ2-1): DGGITQSPKYLFRKEGQNVTLSCEQNLNHDAMYWYRQDPGQGLRLIYYSQIVNDFQKGDIAEGYSVSREKKESFPLTVTSAQKNPTAFYLCASSVSLVSYNEQFFGPGTRLTVL.

CDR3 DNA sequence: TGTGCCTGGGACCGGGACAGGGGGTCCAATGAGCAGTTCTTC. The encoded protein is CAWDRDRGSNEQFF. The chain has TRBV30 and TRBJ2-1; 11 bases agree with TRBD1. Trimming removed 5 bases from V and 6 bases from J; junction bases left unmatched: 6. Germline V lookup: CDR1 GTSNPN, CDR2 SVGIG (reference sequence). The CDR3 runs to 14 residues.

The chain links TRBV6-5 to TRBJ2-7, with 9 bases fitting TRBD1. With 4 bases clipped from V and 5 bases from J, the junction kept 9 bases outside the gene matches. The CDR3 has 15 residues. The V gene's germline CDR1 is MNHEY and CDR2 SVGAGI. The CDR3 spells CASSSTGTGNHEQYF. The CDR3 region has the DNA TGTGCCAGCAGTTCCACCGGGACAGGGAACCACGAGCAGTACTTC.

This chain connects TRBV29-1 to TRBJ1-4; the match to TRBD1 covers 7 bases. The CDR3 extends over 14 amino acids. Germline loops: CDR1 SQVTM, CDR2 ANQGSEA. V dropped 6 bases and J dropped 3; count of bases not matched to a gene: 7. The CDR3 DNA reads TGCAGCGTCATCCCGACAGGGCCTAATGAAAAACTGTTTTTT. Its protein product is CSVIPTGPNEKLFF.

The rearrangement links TRBV9 to TRBJ2-7; D is unresolved. This CDR3 is 14 amino acids long. Germline CDR1 reads SGDLS; CDR2 reads YYNGEE. Trimming shortened V by 0 bases and J by 3 bases, and 10 bases separated the two germline ends. CDR3 DNA: TGTGCCAGCAGCGTAGTCCACCTTAGCTACGAGCAGTACTTC. It yields the protein CASSVVHLSYEQYF.